This T cell receptor (beta chain) was identified in a study of T cell responses to AZD1222 COVID-19 vaccine. Investigators merged groups given second doses at roughly 4 or roughly 12 weeks. Trimming took 1 base from V and 4 from J; bases not matched to a gene: 6. Germline values: CDR1 LGHNA, CDR2 YNFKEQ. The CDR3 length is 16 residues. Produced via immunoSEQ multiplex PCR; TCRdb's table is partial and in-frame only. The data show just over 150,000 clones, 87% seen once. This sequence originates from an adult who received the AZD1222 COVID-19 vaccine. The chain has TRBV4-2 and TRBJ1-3; 8 bases match TRBD1. Source: peripheral blood, taken 28 days after the second AZD1222 dose. CDR3 bases: TGTGCCAGCAGCCAAGCAGGGGGCCAAACGGGAAACACCATATATTTT. It codes for CASSQAGGQTGNTIYF.